Here is one T cell receptor (beta chain) with its context. This clonotype has ten or more counts. It lacks a known antigen. No qualities accompany the bases; no much larger clone lies one base away. The data originate from a study of T cells after yellow fever vaccination (dated by TCRdb to between 2017 and 2020). Turning to the overall study: The SMART-Seq v4 Ultra Low Input RNA kit was used to prepare libraries from fractions with low cell numbers. To track T-cell clones before and after primary and booster YFV17D yellow fever vaccination, bulk TCR alpha and beta repertoires were sequenced longitudinally. Blood was collected at multiple timepoints before and after primary and secondary immunization, and bulk PBMC replicates and cell subsets were isolated. Two healthy male donors made up the cohort, one aged 18 to 30 years and the other aged 30 to 40 years.

Instrument on record: Illumina NovaSeq 6000. TCR cDNA was synthesized by 5'RACE template switching, through which a universal primer site and unique molecular identifiers were introduced. Priming of cDNA synthesis was performed from both the TCR alpha and TCR beta constant segments. Library amplification involved two PCR steps, and the second step added sample barcodes and sequencing adapters. Sequencing of the libraries was done on either Illumina HiSeq 2500 (2x100 bp) or NovaSeq (2x150 bp). The authors' analysis ran thus. Demultiplexing of reads and collapsing into UMI consensus sequences were performed with MIGEC, and V(D)J alignment was carried out with MiXCR. Using edgeR on replicate PBMC samples, clonotypes were called vaccine-responding if FDR was below 0.01 and the log2 fold change was above 5 up to day 15. Each bulk clonotype received a CD4 or CD8 identity based on whether the sequenced CD4 or CD8 repertoire contained that clonotype at higher abundance. In TCRdb, the public reads were trimmed at Q25 with fastp and aligned with MiXCR, with productive beta chains retained. Rows are unified per CDR3 protein, each entry keeping the most common DNA and genes. The V and J calls reflect TCRdb's pipeline rather than the authors' work. The sample yields around 250,000 distinct CDR3 sequences; about 5.2% were counted once. The leading ten clones occupy less than 3.5% of the sample.

The treatment or condition label of this sample denotes: live attenuated yellow fever vaccine strain. PBMCs were isolated from peripheral blood using a standard Ficoll-Paque protocol. CD4 and CD8 T-cell fractions were isolated with Dynabeads CD4 and CD8 positive selection kits. TriZol was used to extract RNA from bulk PBMCs, from CD4 and CD8 fractions, and from dextramer-positive and dextramer-negative fractions. Study-level results and caveats: A small share of clonotypes was detected in both CD4 and CD8 compartments, with the overlap likely arising from convergent recombination. The secondary T-cell response was found to be weaker but faster than the primary response, with a peak reached on day 5 rather than on day 15. After the booster, most clones that had expanded after primary vaccination were detected again (around 95% of CD4 and 88% of CD8), suggesting broad maintenance of memory. The study included only two donors, which limits how far the findings can be generalized. Because abundant contaminating clonotypes from the bulk population could be contained in FACS-sorted repertoires, computational filtering was required.

This TCR was sampled from a man between 18 and 29 years old who received the YFV17D yellow fever vaccine. Sequenced here: CD4+ T cells sorted from PBMCs, sampled on the day of the yellow fever booster vaccination.

The nucleotide sequence reads as follows: TGTGCCAGCAGTAGGGGGGGTACGGCAAGATCACCCCTCCACTTT. Translated, it gives CASSRGGTARSPLHF. The chain employs TRBV6-1 and TRBJ1-6, and the D gene may be TRBD1, 6 bases matching. CDR1 and CDR2, looked up from the germline V gene, are MNHNS and SASEGT. V and J lose 5 bases and 10 bases, and a span of 18 bases separates them. From its cysteine to its phenylalanine, the CDR3 spans 15 amino acids. Only CDR3 DNA remains: 45 bases, in frame from the first base.